This is a list of T cell receptor beta chains from one sample in a study of human T cells and chemical hapten exposure. TCRdb reprocessed the RACE reads via MiXCR and lists one record per CDR3 protein. Among about 340,000 distinct CDR3 sequences, roughly 6.9% were seen once, and the ten largest hold 8% to 9%. This sample comprised whole blood, obtained in connection with sensitization to the hapten diphenylcyclopropenone (DPC). These receptors originate from a woman between 18 and 29 years old with alopecia areata. Some clones in this sample may be carry-over from other donors' samples. CDR3s include the opening cysteine and the closing phenylalanine or tryptophan. A clone size is listed for some rows: how often the clone was seen (once, few, many), or a class if it is expanded.

v_call,j_call,clone_size,cdr3_aa
TRBV2,TRBJ1-1,NA,CASSDWQGGTEAFF
TRBV9,TRBJ2-7,many,CASSAHDEQYF
TRBV13,TRBJ2-3,many,CASSPSQGLAGGDTQYF
TRBV27,TRBJ1-5,many,CASSFRSSNQPQHF
TRBV27,TRBJ1-3,many,CASSFGGSSGNTIYF
TRBV11-1,TRBJ2-5,many,CASGQGKGQETQYF
TRBV5-1,TRBJ1-5,NA,CASSRAGTGGPQHF
TRBV7-9,TRBJ2-2,few,CASSLATGSNGELFF
TRBV29-1,TRBJ1-1,many,CSVQGQGPEAFF
TRBV5-1,TRBJ2-1,few,CASSFIAGDPSGEQFF
TRBV14,TRBJ1-1,NA,CASSPKTGDFTEAFF
TRBV27,TRBJ2-6,few,CASSFSISGANVLTF
TRBV12-3/TRBV12-4,TRBJ1-4,NA,CASSLDRGFELFF
TRBV9,TRBJ2-1,many,CASSVERDRSLDEQFF
TRBV20-1,TRBJ2-3,few,CSASPGLAEITDTQYF
TRBV12-3/TRBV12-4,TRBJ1-5,few,CASTSRAGNQPQHF
TRBV20-1,TRBJ2-3,NA,CSAYEWGLALDTQYF
TRBV3-1,TRBJ1-6,NA,CASSRPGTGDSPLHF
TRBV11-2,TRBJ1-1,many,CASSPPWGGRGTEAFF
TRBV18,TRBJ2-5,few,CASSRPGQGTETQYF
TRBV2,TRBJ2-3,once,CASSRDRGPSTDTQYF
TRBV29-1,TRBJ2-2,few,CSVAGQGTGELFF
TRBV2,TRBJ2-1,many,CASSFSGGAGNEQFF
TRBV12-3/TRBV12-4,TRBJ1-1,many,CASSQIPRTTVNTEAFF
TRBV5-1,TRBJ1-2,NA,CASSLDITNGYTF
TRBV24-1,TRBJ2-2,few,CATNTGTENTGELFF
TRBV5-1,TRBJ2-7,NA,CASSLAQGFYEQYF
TRBV11-3,TRBJ1-1,few,CASSLEIRDGVVRTEAFF
TRBV20-1,TRBJ2-1,NA,CSASKLAGGFFYNEQFF
TRBV4-3,TRBJ1-2,many,CASSQDAGSEPLYGYTF
TRBV12-3/TRBV12-4,TRBJ2-3,NA,CASSRDRAFTDTQYF
TRBV7-9,TRBJ2-7,few,CASSPRSREYEQYF
TRBV7-3,TRBJ1-1,few,CASKQNMNTEAFF
TRBV6-5,TRBJ2-1,NA,CASTKQGTHNEQFF
TRBV28,TRBJ1-3,NA,CASSWGAGTVAGNTIYF
TRBV20-1,TRBJ2-1,NA,CSARATIKNVSRAYNEQFF
TRBV6-5,TRBJ1-4,NA,CASPGTGGRTNEKLFF
TRBV3-1,TRBJ2-6,many,CASSPRDSSSGANVLTF
TRBV5-4,TRBJ1-1,NA,CASSLNTMGTEAFF
TRBV10-3,TRBJ2-3,many,CAITERAASDTQYF
TRBV20-1,TRBJ2-2,NA,CSASLFLGANTGELFF
TRBV20-1,TRBJ1-2,few,CSARIPGQGNYGYTF
TRBV2,TRBJ2-2,many,CASSPRQGVYTGELFF
TRBV7-6,TRBJ2-3,many,CASSLVPRSGGRLDTQYF
TRBV7-9,TRBJ1-2,few,CASSLTPPGQGYGYTF
TRBV4-1,TRBJ2-3,few,CASSQGPPGTSGGDTQYF
TRBV7-9,TRBJ2-5,NA,CASRSGAREETQYF
TRBV5-6,TRBJ2-3,NA,CASSLRLAGYTDTQYF
TRBV20-1,TRBJ1-1,NA,CSAPRGGRNTEAFF
TRBV6-5,TRBJ2-3,NA,CASSLLAAGPDTQYF
TRBV6-6,TRBJ1-1,NA,CASSYLTENTEAFF
TRBV29-1,TRBJ2-3,many,CSAQEGAGDTQYF
TRBV6-6,TRBJ2-7,few,CASSNPEGGLYEQYF
TRBV7-2,TRBJ1-6,NA,CASSWDRQGSYNSPLHF
TRBV5-6,TRBJ2-1,few,CASSPGGSGGPRNEQFF
TRBV18,TRBJ1-1,few,CASSPLMTSNTEAFF
TRBV5-1,TRBJ2-1,NA,CASATGGNEQFF
TRBV19,TRBJ1-4,many,CASRGGWEKLFF